The entry below gives a single TCR beta chain sequence along with its context. The data were produced by immunoSEQ multiplex PCR, yet TCRdb's version contains in-frame clones alone and is incomplete. Among over 350,000 clones listed, 70% to 90% were seen once. The data derive from a study of blood T cell repertoires in COVID-19. Turning to the study itself: The cDNA or gDNA used as material had been derived from T cells, B-cell-depleted T cells, or PBMCs.

The V end was cut by 5 bases, the J end by 3 bases, with 11 bases between. The germline CDR1 and CDR2 sequences are KGHSH and LQKENI. The CDR3 is 13 amino acids. This TCR was sampled from a woman aged 18-29 years who had recovered from COVID-19. Specimen: PBMCs or T cells enriched from blood (not recorded which). J is TRBJ2-7 and V is TRBV18; D may be TRBD1 (6 bases). CDR3 in amino acids: CASSGQLNYEQYF. CDR3 DNA sequence: TGTGCCAGCTCAGGACAGCTAAACTACGAGCAGTACTTC.